The text below deals with one T cell receptor (beta chain). Its antigen is as yet unknown. The entry originates in a study of CD8 T cell repertoires and HIV-1 epitope variants. Study at large: Epitopes were three Gag families plus Nef HW9 and YT9.

Measured with immunoSEQ multiplex PCR; TCRdb has only the in-frame clones, and not every one. The sample includes under 7,000 clones, around 70% of them seen just once. Study-wide points: Beta chains alone show antigen proliferation, not cytokine profile or function. Nine antigen-specific TCR beta clonotypes were found; roughly six seemed cross-reactive to variants.

The germline V gene has CDR1 MNHNY and CDR2 SVGAGI (reference sequence). CDR3 length: 11 amino acids. With 10 bases removed from V and 7 bases from J, the gap between germline ends came to 10 bases. The specimen sequenced was cultured CD8+ T cells derived from PBMCs. The source is a male donor with HIV. The chain has TRBV6-6 and TRBJ2-2, with D possibly being TRBD1 (6 bases). The CDR3 is CATIGGGELFF. Written as DNA, the CDR3 is TGTGCCACCATAGGGGGCGGGGAGCTGTTTTTT.